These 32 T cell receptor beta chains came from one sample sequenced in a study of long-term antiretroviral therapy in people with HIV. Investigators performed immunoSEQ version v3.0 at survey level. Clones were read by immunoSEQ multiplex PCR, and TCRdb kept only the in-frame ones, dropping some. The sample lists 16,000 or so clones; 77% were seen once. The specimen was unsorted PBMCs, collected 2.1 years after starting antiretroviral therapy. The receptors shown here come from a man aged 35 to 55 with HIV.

CDR3 region: CASSQEGETQYF. The DNA for the CDR3 is TGCGCCAGCAGCCAAGAGGGAGAGACCCAGTACTTC. V usage is TRBV4-1 and J usage is TRBJ2-5, with unresolved D. The CDR3 is 12 amino acids. Per the germline V gene, CDR1 is MGHRA and CDR2 is YSYEKL. V was trimmed by 0 bases and J by 4 bases, leaving 3 bases between them.

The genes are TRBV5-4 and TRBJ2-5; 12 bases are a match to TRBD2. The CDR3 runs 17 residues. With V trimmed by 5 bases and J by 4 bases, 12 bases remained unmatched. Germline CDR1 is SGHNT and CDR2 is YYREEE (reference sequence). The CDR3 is CASSSLASGGVGETQYF. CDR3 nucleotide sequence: TGTGCCAGCAGTTCCTTGGCTAGCGGGGGGGTAGGAGAGACCCAGTACTTC.

CDR3 region: CSVGATADPHFKYGYTF. DNA for the CDR3: TGCAGCGTTGGGGCTACGGCAGATCCCCACTTTAAGTATGGCTACACCTTC. The chain links TRBV29-1 to TRBJ1-2; D is undetermined. Germline assignment: CDR1 SQVTM and CDR2 ANQGSEA. Trimming shortened V by 4 bases and J by 5 bases, and 26 bases separated the two germline ends. The CDR3 sequence is 17 residues long.

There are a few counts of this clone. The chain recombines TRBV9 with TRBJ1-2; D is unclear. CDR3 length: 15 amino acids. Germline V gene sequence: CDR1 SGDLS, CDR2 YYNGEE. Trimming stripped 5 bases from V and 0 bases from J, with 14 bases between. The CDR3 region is CASSLEDSANYGYTF. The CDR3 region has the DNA TGTGCCAGCAGTTTGGAGGATTCAGCTAACTATGGCTACACCTTC.

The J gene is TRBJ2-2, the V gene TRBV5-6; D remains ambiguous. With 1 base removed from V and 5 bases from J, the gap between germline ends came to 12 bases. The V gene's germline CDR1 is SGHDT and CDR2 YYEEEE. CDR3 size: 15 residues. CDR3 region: CASSLNMDGTGELFF. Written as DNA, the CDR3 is TGTGCCAGCAGCTTGAACATGGACGGGACCGGGGAGCTGTTTTTT.

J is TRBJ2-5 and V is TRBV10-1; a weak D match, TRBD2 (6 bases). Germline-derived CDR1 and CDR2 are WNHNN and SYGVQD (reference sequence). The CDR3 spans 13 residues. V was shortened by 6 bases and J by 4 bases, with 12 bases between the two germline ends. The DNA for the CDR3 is TGCGCCAGCAGGTGCCGGGGGAGAGAGACCCAGTACTTC. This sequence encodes CASRCRGRETQYF.

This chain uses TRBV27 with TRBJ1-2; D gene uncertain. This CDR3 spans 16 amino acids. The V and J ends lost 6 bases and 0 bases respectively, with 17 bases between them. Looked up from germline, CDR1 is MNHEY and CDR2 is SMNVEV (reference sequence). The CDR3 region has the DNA TGTGCCAGCAGCTCCTCCCCCCCTAGCTCTAACTATGGCTACACCTTC. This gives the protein CASSSSPPSSNYGYTF.

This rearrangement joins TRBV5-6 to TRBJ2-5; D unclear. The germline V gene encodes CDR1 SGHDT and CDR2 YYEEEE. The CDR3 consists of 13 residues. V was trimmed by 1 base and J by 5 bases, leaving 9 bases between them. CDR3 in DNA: TGTGCCAGCAGCTTGAGAAATGGGGAGACCCAGTACTTC. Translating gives CASSLRNGETQYF.

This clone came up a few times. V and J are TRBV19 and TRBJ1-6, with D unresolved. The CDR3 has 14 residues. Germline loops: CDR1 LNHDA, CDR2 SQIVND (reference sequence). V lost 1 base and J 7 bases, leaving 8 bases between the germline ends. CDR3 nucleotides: TGTGCCAGTAGTATAGGAGAAACAAATTCACCCCTCCACTTT. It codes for CASSIGETNSPLHF. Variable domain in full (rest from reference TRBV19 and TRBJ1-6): DGGITQSPKYLFRKEGQNVTLSCEQNLNHDAMYWYRQDPGQGLRLIYYSQIVNDFQKGDIAEGYSVSREKKESFPLTVTSAQKNPTAFYLCASSIGETNSPLHFGNGTRLTVT.

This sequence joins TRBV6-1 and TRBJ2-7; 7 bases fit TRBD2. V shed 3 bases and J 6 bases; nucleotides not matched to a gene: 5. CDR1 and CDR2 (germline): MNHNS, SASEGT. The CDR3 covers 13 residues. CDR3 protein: CASSDSWGGEQYF. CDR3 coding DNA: TGTGCCAGCAGTGACTCTTGGGGGGGCGAGCAGTACTTC.

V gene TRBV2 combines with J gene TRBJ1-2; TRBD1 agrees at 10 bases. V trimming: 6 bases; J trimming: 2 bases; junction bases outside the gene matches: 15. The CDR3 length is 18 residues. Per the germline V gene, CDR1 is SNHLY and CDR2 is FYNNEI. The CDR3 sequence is CASRERDRGKFGNYGYTF. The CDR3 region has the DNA TGTGCCAGCAGGGAACGGGACAGGGGTAAGTTTGGGAACTATGGCTACACCTTC.

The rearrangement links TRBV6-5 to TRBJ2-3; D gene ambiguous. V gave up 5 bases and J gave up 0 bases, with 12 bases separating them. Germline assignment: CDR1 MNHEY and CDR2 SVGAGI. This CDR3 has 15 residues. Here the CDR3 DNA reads TGTGCCAGCAGTCCAGAGGTAGCTAGCACAGATACGCAGTATTTT. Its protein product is CASSPEVASTDTQYF.

CDR3 protein: CAWSGGGGGYEQYF. In DNA, the CDR3 is TGTGCCTGGAGTGGAGGAGGGGGAGGCTACGAGCAGTACTTC. This sequence joins TRBV30 and TRBJ2-7, with D tentatively TRBD1 or TRBD2 (6 bases each). With 1 base removed from V and 3 bases from J, the gap between germline ends came to 13 bases. The germline CDR1 and CDR2 sequences are GTSNPN and SVGIG (reference sequence). This CDR3 has 14 residues.

Written as DNA, the CDR3 is TGTGCCAGTAGGGCGGCAGGGAGCTCCTACGAGCAGTACTTC. Its protein product is CASRAAGSSYEQYF. V is TRBV19 and J is TRBJ2-7, with D perhaps matching TRBD1 or TRBD2 (5 bases each). V dropped 6 bases and J dropped 0 bases, with 12 bases sitting between them. The CDR3 is made up of 14 amino acids. From germline, CDR1 is LNHDA and CDR2 SQIVND (reference sequence).

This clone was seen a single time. CDR3 nucleotide sequence: TGCGCCAGCAGCCAAGTATTAGGAGCGAACACTGAAGCTTTCTTT. This encodes CASSQVLGANTEAFF. This sequence joins TRBV4-1 and TRBJ1-1; D is unresolved. This CDR3 comprises 15 residues. CDR1 is MGHRA, CDR2 YSYEKL, per germline. Trimming removed 1 base from V and 1 base from J, with 10 bases in between.

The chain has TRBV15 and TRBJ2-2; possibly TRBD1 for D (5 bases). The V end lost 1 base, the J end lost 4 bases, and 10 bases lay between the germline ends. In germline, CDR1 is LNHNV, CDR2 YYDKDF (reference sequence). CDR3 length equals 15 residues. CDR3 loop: CATSRGAGITGELFF. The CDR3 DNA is TGTGCCACCAGCAGAGGGGCAGGGATCACCGGGGAGCTGTTTTTT.

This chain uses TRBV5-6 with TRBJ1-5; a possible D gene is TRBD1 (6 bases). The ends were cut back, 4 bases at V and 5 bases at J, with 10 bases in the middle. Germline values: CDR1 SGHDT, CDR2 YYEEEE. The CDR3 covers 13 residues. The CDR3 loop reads CASSAAGDQPQHF. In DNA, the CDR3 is TGTGCCAGCAGCGCGGCAGGGGATCAGCCCCAGCATTTT. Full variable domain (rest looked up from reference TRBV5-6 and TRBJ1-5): DAGVTQSPTHLIKTRGQQVTLRCSPKSGHDTVSWYQQALGQGPQFIFQYYEEEERQRGNFPDRFSGHQFPNYSSELNVNALLLGDSALYLCASSAAGDQPQHFGDGTRLSIL.

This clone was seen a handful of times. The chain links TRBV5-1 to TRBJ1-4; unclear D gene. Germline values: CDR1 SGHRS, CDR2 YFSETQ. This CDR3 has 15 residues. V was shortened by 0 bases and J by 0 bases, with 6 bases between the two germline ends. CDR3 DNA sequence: TGCGCCAGCAGCTTGGGCAGCTCAACTAATGAAAAACTGTTTTTT. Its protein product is CASSLGSSTNEKLFF.

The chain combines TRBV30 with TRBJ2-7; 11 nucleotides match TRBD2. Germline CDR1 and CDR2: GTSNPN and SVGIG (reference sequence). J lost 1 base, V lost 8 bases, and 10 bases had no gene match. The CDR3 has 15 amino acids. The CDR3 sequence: CAGSGGASASYEQYF. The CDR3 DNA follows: TGTGCCGGTAGCGGGGGGGCCTCAGCATCCTACGAGCAGTACTTC.

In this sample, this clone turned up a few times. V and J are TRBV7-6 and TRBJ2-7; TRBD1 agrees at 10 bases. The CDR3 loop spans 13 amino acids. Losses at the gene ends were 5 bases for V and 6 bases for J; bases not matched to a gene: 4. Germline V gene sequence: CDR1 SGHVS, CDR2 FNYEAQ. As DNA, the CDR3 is TGTGCCAGCAGCCCGGGACAGGGGCTCGAGCAGTACTTC. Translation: CASSPGQGLEQYF.

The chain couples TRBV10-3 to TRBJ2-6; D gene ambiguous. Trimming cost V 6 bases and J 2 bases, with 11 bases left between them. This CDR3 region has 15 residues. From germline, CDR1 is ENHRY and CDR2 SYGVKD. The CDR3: CAISPQSAGANVLTF. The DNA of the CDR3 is TGTGCCATCAGCCCCCAGTCTGCTGGGGCCAACGTCCTGACTTTC.

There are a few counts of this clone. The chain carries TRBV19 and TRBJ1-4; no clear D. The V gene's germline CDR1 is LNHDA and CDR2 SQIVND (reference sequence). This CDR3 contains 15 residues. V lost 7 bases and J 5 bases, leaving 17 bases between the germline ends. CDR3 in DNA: TGTGCCAGTAACCCCACCGACGGTGGAAATGAAAAACTGTTTTTT. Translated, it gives CASNPTDGGNEKLFF.

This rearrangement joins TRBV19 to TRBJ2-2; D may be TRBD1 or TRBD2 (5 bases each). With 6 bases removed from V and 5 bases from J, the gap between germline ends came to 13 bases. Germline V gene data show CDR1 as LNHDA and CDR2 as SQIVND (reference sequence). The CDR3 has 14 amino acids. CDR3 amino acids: CASRGTPGTGELFF. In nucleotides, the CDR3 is TGTGCCAGTAGGGGGACCCCCGGGACCGGGGAGCTGTTTTTT.

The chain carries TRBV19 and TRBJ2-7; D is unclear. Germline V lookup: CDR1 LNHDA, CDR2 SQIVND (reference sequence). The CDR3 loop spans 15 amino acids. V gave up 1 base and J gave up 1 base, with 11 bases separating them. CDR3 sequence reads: CASSIAWADSYEQYF. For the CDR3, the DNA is TGTGCCAGTAGTATAGCGTGGGCCGATTCCTACGAGCAGTACTTC.

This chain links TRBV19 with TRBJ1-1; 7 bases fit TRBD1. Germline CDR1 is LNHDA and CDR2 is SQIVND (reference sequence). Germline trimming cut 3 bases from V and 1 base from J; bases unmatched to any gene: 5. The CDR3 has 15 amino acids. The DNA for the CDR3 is TGTGCCAGTAGTATCGAACAGGGGTGGAACACTGAAGCTTTCTTT. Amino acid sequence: CASSIEQGWNTEAFF.

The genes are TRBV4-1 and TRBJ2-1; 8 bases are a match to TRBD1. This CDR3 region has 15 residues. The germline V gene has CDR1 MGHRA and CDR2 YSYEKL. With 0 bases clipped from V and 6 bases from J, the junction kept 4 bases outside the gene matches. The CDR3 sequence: CASSQDLDRGNEQFF. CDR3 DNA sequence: TGCGCCAGCAGCCAAGATTTAGACAGGGGCAATGAGCAGTTCTTC.

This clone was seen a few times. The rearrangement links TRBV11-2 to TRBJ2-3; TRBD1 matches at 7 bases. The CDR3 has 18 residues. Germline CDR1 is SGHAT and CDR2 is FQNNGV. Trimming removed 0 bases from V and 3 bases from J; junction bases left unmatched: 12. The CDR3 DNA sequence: TGTGCCAGCAGCTTAGATTCCCAGACAGGGACGGCTACAGATACGCAGTATTTT. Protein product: CASSLDSQTGTATDTQYF.

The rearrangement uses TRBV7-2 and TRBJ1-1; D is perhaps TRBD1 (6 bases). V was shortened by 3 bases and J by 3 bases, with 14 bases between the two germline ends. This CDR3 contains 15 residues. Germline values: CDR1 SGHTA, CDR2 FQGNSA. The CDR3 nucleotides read TGTGCCAGCAGCTTCTCACAGGGATGGGACACTGAAGCTTTCTTT. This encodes CASSFSQGWDTEAFF. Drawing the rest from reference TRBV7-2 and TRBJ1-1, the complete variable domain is GAGVSQSPSNKVTEKGKDVELRCDPISGHTALYWYRQSLGQGLEFLIYFQGNSAPDKSGLPSDRFSAERTGGSVSTLTIQRTQQEDSAVYLCASSFSQGWDTEAFFGQGTRLTVV.

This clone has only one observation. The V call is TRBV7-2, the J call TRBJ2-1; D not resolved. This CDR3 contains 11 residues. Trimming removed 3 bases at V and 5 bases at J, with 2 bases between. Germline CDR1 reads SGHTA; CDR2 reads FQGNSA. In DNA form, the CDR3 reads TGTGCCAGCAGCTTTAACAATGAGCAGTTCTTC. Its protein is CASSFNNEQFF.

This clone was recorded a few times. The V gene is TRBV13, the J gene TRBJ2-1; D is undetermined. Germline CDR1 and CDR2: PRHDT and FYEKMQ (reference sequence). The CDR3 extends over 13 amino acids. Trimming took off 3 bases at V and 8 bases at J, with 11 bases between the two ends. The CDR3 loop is CASSFEPRDEQFF. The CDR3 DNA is TGTGCCAGCAGCTTCGAGCCGCGCGATGAGCAGTTCTTC. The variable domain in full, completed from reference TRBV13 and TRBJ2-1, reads AAGVIQSPRHLIKEKRETATLKCYPIPRHDTVYWYQQGPGQDPQFLISFYEKMQSDKGSIPDRFSAQQFSDYHSELNMSSLELGDSALYFCASSFEPRDEQFFGPGTRLTVL.

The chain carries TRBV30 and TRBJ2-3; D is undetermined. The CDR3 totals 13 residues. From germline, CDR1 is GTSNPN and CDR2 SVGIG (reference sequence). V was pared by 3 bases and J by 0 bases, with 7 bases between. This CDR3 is CAWSRISTDTQYF. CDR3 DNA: TGTGCCTGGAGCCGGATTAGCACAGATACGCAGTATTTT.

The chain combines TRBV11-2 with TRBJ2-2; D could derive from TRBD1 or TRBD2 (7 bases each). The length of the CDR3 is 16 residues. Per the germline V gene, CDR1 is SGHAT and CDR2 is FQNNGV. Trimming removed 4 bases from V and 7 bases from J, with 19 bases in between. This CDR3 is CASSSQGGRIYGELFF. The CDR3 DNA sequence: TGTGCCAGCAGCTCTCAGGGGGGGAGGATCTACGGGGAGCTGTTTTTT.